This T cell receptor beta chain was retrieved from a study of blood T cells in healthy people across ages (dated by TCRdb to 2014 to 2015). Some background on the complete study: Template switching captured roughly one uniquely barcoded TCR beta cDNA molecule per two T cells in model experiments. The donors were divided into four age groups: young (average around 15 years), middle-aged (under 40), aged (roughly 60) and long-lived (82). The study analyzed two additional independent replicas of 1 million unique cDNA reads from the same blood draw for two donors, one aged 18 to 30 and one aged 80 or older. The study measured age-related changes in TCR beta repertoire diversity using deep sequencing normalized with unique cDNA molecular identifiers. Donors of different ages were randomly distributed across sequencing lanes to avoid experimental bias. Results and caveats for the whole study, not just this receptor: Estimates of total diversity from one million sequenced T cells were regarded as lower bounds and underestimates. Because donor CMV infection status was unknown, age-related changes in expanded clonotypes were potentially confounded. Bulk unsorted PBMC profiling prevented conclusive comparison of naive and antigen-experienced compartments. Observed TCR beta diversity correlated strongly with the percentage of naive T cells measured by flow cytometry. Compared with the aged group, more naive CD4+ T cells, fewer expanded clones and increased TCR diversity were shown by the long-lived group, suggesting age selection. As age increased, observed TCR beta diversity per million T cells dropped in a roughly linear way, and a significant reduction was already evident by age 40.

The CDR3 runs 15 amino acids, cysteine and phenylalanine included. The retained sequence is limited to the CDR3, 45 bases, with the frame set at the first base. For CDR1 and CDR2, the germline V gene (reference sequence) lists LGHDT and YNNKEL. The germline V end is reduced by 8 bases and the J end by 4 bases; junction bases left unmatched: 6. The donors were roughly 39 Caucasian individuals from Russia, aged 6 to 90 years, who were systemically healthy. Each donor gave around 9.8 milliliters of peripheral blood, collected into EDTA-treated Vacutainer tubes. PBMCs were isolated by Ficoll-Paque density-gradient centrifugation, with at least 6 million obtained per sample. Trizol reagent was used to extract total RNA from the PBMCs, yielding at least 6 micrograms per sample. For every donor, flow cytometry on a PBMC aliquot measured the percentage of naive CD45RAhigh/CD27high T cells. As concerns this clonotype: It has no known antigen specificity. Per-base qualities were not stored, and no clone one base away is much larger.

Library generation was performed with 5' RACE. The sequencer listed for this sample is Illumina HiSeq 2500. A second about 6 to 11 cycle PCR used a sample-barcoded 5' primer and a J-beta primer mix. A template-switch 5' adaptor carrying 12 random nucleotides introduced a unique molecular identifier onto each TCR beta cDNA molecule. At least 2.5 million CDR3-containing paired-end reads were obtained from each sample. First-strand cDNA synthesis was performed from all RNA using the Mint cDNA synthesis kit, with priming by a TRBC-specific oligonucleotide. After uracil-DNA glycosylase treatment, a first 18-cycle PCR used universal primers M1SS and BC2_uni_R on all cDNA. The paper's data handling went like this. For normalization, 1 million high-quality reads were randomly selected from each sample, with every read carrying a distinct molecular identifier. Reads sharing molecular identifiers were discarded rather than binned into consensus sequences. MiTCR, set to a Q25 quality threshold and the strictest error-elimination algorithm, was used for CDR3 identification, clonotype clustering and error correction. A nonparametric unseen species model with Euler transformation was used to estimate a lower bound on total TCR beta diversity. TCRdb's own reprocessing of the public reads used fastp at Q25 and MiXCR and kept productive beta chains. Each record represents a unique CDR3 protein, reported with the most common genes and DNA among its rows. The V and J calls shown here were made by TCRdb, not taken from the authors' results. The sample yields roughly 1,800,000 distinct CDR3 sequences; roughly 52% were counted once. The ten top clones hold 2.1% of the sample.

The receptor was derived from a middle-aged woman in good health. Material: blood. This receptor chain uses TRBV3-1 and TRBJ2-6; 9 central nucleotides agree with TRBD1. The DNA is as follows: TGTGCCAGCTCACCAGACAGGGGGGGGGCCAACGTCCTGACTTTC. Its amino acids are CASSPDRGGANVLTF.